The rows below give T cell receptor beta chains drawn from one sample of a study of cytomegalovirus exposure and HLA in healthy donors. Clones were sequenced by immunoSEQ multiplex PCR, and TCRdb holds only the in-frame ones, with some missing. The table shows more than 100,000 clones, with 72% occurring only once. Sequencing was performed on PBMCs. These receptors were taken from a man aged 50-60 years in good health and CMV-seropositive. Both conserved end residues are part of each CDR3. The D gene is left open where the match is weak. A row's size may be missing; if present it is once, few, many or a size class.

DNA,CDR3,D,size,V,J
TGTGCCAGCAGCTTGCACAGTATATTAACTGAAGCTTTCTTT,CASSLHSILTEAFF,NA,NA,TRBV7-2,TRBJ1-1
TGCGCCAGCAGCCCTTGGAGTACAGGGGCGAACACCGGGGAGCTGTTTTTT,CASSPWSTGANTGELFF,TRBD1,NA,TRBV5-1,TRBJ2-2
TGTGCCAGCAGCTTAGCACAGGGTAATATCCCAGAGACCCAGTACTTC,CASSLAQGNIPETQYF,NA,NA,TRBV7-6,TRBJ2-5
TGTGCCAGCAGTGTAGGACAGGGAGACCCTGGGGCCAACGTCCTGACTTTC,CASSVGQGDPGANVLTF,TRBD1,NA,TRBV2,TRBJ2-6
TGCGCCAGCAGTGAGAGGGGACAGGGGGTTTCGGCCGCTGAAGCTTTCTTT,CASSERGQGVSAAEAFF,TRBD1,NA,TRBV10-1,TRBJ1-1
TGTGCCAGTAGTACAAATTACAGGGGGACCGGGGAGCTGTTTTTT,CASSTNYRGTGELFF,TRBD1,once,TRBV19,TRBJ2-2
TGTGCCAGTAGTCCTGGGGCCGGGACAGTGGCTGGCTACACCTTC,CASSPGAGTVAGYTF,TRBD1,once,TRBV19,TRBJ1-2
TGTGCCAGCAGCTTAGCGAGGCACACATTGGGGGAGCTGTTTTTT,CASSLARHTLGELFF,NA,NA,TRBV7-8,TRBJ2-2
TGTGCCAGCAAGAATTGGGACAGTGTTCCTGGGTCGCCCCAGCATTTT,CASKNWDSVPGSPQHF,TRBD1,NA,TRBV28,TRBJ1-5
TGTGCCAGCAGCTTAAGTGGGGGGGGGACAATCCTCAATGAGCAGTTCTTC,CASSLSGGGTILNEQFF,NA,NA,TRBV7-2,TRBJ2-1
TGTGCCAGCAGCCCTAGACTAGCGGGGGGATACTCCTACAATGAGCAGTTCTTC,CASSPRLAGGYSYNEQFF,TRBD2,NA,TRBV7-8,TRBJ2-1
TGCAGTGCTAGAAGCGCTAGACATTTT,CSARSARHF,NA,NA,TRBV20-1,TRBJ1-5
TGTGCCAGCAGCTTAGGTGGGACAGGAGTTCTCGGCTACACCTTC,CASSLGGTGVLGYTF,TRBD1,NA,TRBV7-8,TRBJ1-2